The rows below give T cell receptor beta chains drawn from one sample of a study of shared clonotypes between healthy human individuals. Produced via immunoSEQ multiplex PCR; TCRdb's table is partial and in-frame only. Of about 2 million clones in the sample, about 95% were seen once. Sequenced material: naive CD8+ T cells sorted from blood. Every receptor here comes from a man younger than 35 in good health. Both conserved end residues are part of each CDR3. Each record gives: CDR3 protein, CDR3 DNA, clone size, D gene, J gene, V gene. A D gene is named only where the DNA matches it firmly. Part of the rows lack a size; the others show once, few, many or a class for expanded clones.

CASSEGWGFGTQYF	TGTGCCAGCAGTGAAGGATGGGGGTTCGGTACGCAGTATTTT	.	.	TRBJ2-3	TRBV2
CASSGPKNEQFF	TGTGCCAGCAGTGGGCCAAAAAATGAGCAGTTCTTC	.	.	TRBJ2-1	TRBV6-6
CASSHLPGTGTETQYF	TGTGCCAGCAGCCACCTACCCGGGACAGGGACGGAGACCCAGTACTTC	.	TRBD1	TRBJ2-5	TRBV14
CASRGQDLSYEQYF	TGTGCCAGCAGGGGCCAGGATCTTTCCTACGAGCAGTACTTC	.	.	TRBJ2-7	TRBV2
CASSFGTGVNEQYF	TGTGCCAGCAGCTTCGGGACAGGGGTGAACGAGCAGTACTTC	.	TRBD1	TRBJ2-7	TRBV5-6
CASSWTSVDEQFF	TGTGCCAGCAGCTGGACTTCCGTCGATGAGCAGTTCTTC	.	.	TRBJ2-1	TRBV5-6
CASSTDAWPGLLETEAFF	TGTGCCAGTAGTACCGATGCATGGCCTGGCCTCCTCGAGACTGAAGCTTTCTTT	.	.	TRBJ1-1	TRBV19
CSVEAGTPLGTQYF	TGCAGCGTTGAAGCCGGGACACCCCTTGGGACCCAGTACTTC	once	.	TRBJ2-5	TRBV29-1
CARGGNEQFF	TGTGCCAGAGGAGGCAATGAGCAGTTCTTC	.	.	TRBJ2-1	TRBV21-1
CASMPGAAGLNEQFF	TGCGCCAGCATGCCGGGGGCGGCAGGGCTCAATGAGCAGTTCTTC	.	.	TRBJ2-1	TRBV5-1
CASSRDRVEKLFF	TGTGCCAGCAGTCGGGACAGGGTCGAAAAACTGTTTTTT	.	TRBD1	TRBJ1-4	TRBV5-4
CASSAGGTEAFF	TGTGCCAGCAGCGCGGGTGGCACTGAAGCTTTCTTT	.	.	TRBJ1-1	TRBV5-6
CASSDEDRENQPQHF	TGCGCCAGCAGCGATGAGGACAGAGAAAATCAGCCCCAGCATTTT	.	.	TRBJ1-5	TRBV4-1
CASSYSSETYNEQFF	TGTGCCAGCAGTTACTCGTCGGAAACCTACAATGAGCAGTTCTTC	.	.	TRBJ2-1	TRBV6-5
CASSQDPASGKGDTQYF	TGCGCCAGCAGCCAAGATCCGGCTAGCGGGAAGGGGGATACGCAGTATTTT	.	TRBD2	TRBJ2-3	TRBV4-3
CASSFLGGTDLITEAFF	TGTGCCAGCAGCTTTTTAGGCGGGACAGATCTAATCACTGAAGCTTTCTTT	.	TRBD1	TRBJ1-1	TRBV5-6
CASSLSVGTGEKLFF	TGTGCCAGCAGCTTGTCCGTCGGGACAGGAGAAAAACTGTTTTTT	.	TRBD1	TRBJ1-4	TRBV7-6
CASSPQNTIPQETQYF	TGCGCCAGCAGCCCCCAAAATACTATCCCCCAAGAGACCCAGTACTTC	.	.	TRBJ2-5	TRBV4-1
CASSLEGRGGPSYEQYF	TGTGCCAGCAGCTTAGAAGGGCGGGGGGGTCCTTCCTACGAGCAGTACTTC	.	TRBD2	TRBJ2-7	TRBV11-2
CASSLWTLRDTQYF	TGCGCCAGCAGCTTGTGGACTCTTAGAGATACGCAGTATTTT	.	.	TRBJ2-3	TRBV4-1
CASSQVVEVKLEDTF	TGCGCCAGCAGCCAAGTGGTGGAGGTTAAGCTAGAGGACACCTTC	.	.	TRBJ1-2	TRBV4-1
CASSKSVGTGDYEQYF	TGTGCCAGCAGTAAAAGTGTGGGGACAGGGGACTACGAGCAGTACTTC	.	TRBD1	TRBJ2-7	TRBV27
CASSSVGNTEAFF	TGTGCCAGCAGTTCAGTCGGGAACACTGAAGCTTTCTTT	.	.	TRBJ1-1	TRBV6-1
CASSLGYAPNRESQYF	TGTGCCAGCAGCTTAGGATACGCCCCCAATCGGGAGAGCCAGTACTTC	.	.	TRBJ2-5	TRBV13
CASSPIGTRGTDTQYF	TGTGCCAGCAGTCCCATCGGGACTAGAGGAACAGATACGCAGTATTTT	.	TRBD2	TRBJ2-3	TRBV27
CASSPQDRPETQYF	TGTGCCAGCAGCCCCCAGGACCGTCCAGAGACCCAGTACTTC	.	.	TRBJ2-5	TRBV9
CASSEGSGVAYEQYF	TGTGCCAGCAGTGAGGGGTCGGGAGTTGCCTACGAGCAGTACTTC	.	.	TRBJ2-7	TRBV2
CASSFGTGLYEQYF	TGTGCCAGCAGCTTCGGAACAGGGTTATACGAGCAGTACTTC	.	.	TRBJ2-7	TRBV5-6
CASSLLLAGGEQYF	TGTGCCAGCAGCTTACTATTAGCCGGGGGCGAGCAGTACTTC	.	.	TRBJ2-7	TRBV11-2
CASWDGSPNYGYTF	TGTGCCAGCTGGGACGGGTCGCCCAACTATGGCTACACCTTC	few	.	TRBJ1-2	TRBV6-6
CASSIGQESYEQYF	TGTGCCAGCAGTATCGGACAGGAGTCCTACGAGCAGTACTTC	.	TRBD1	TRBJ2-7	TRBV6-5
CASSEEGETQYF	TGTGCCAGCAGTGAGGAGGGAGAGACCCAGTACTTC	.	.	TRBJ2-5	TRBV2
CATSRDGLAGGSGELFF	TGTGCCACCAGCAGAGATGGGCTAGCGGGAGGATCAGGGGAGCTGTTTTTT	.	TRBD2	TRBJ2-2	TRBV15